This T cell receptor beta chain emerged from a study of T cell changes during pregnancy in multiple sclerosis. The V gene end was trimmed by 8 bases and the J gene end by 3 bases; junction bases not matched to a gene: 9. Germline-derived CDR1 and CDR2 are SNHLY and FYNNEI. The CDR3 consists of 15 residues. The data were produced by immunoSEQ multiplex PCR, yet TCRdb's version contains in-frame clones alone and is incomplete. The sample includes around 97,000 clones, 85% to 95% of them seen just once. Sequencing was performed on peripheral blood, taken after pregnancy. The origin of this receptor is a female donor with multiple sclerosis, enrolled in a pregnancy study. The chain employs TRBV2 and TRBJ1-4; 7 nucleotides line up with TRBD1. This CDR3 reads CASVGQGGPNEKLFF. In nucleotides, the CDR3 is TGTGCCAGCGTTGGCCAGGGGGGACCTAATGAAAAACTGTTTTTT.